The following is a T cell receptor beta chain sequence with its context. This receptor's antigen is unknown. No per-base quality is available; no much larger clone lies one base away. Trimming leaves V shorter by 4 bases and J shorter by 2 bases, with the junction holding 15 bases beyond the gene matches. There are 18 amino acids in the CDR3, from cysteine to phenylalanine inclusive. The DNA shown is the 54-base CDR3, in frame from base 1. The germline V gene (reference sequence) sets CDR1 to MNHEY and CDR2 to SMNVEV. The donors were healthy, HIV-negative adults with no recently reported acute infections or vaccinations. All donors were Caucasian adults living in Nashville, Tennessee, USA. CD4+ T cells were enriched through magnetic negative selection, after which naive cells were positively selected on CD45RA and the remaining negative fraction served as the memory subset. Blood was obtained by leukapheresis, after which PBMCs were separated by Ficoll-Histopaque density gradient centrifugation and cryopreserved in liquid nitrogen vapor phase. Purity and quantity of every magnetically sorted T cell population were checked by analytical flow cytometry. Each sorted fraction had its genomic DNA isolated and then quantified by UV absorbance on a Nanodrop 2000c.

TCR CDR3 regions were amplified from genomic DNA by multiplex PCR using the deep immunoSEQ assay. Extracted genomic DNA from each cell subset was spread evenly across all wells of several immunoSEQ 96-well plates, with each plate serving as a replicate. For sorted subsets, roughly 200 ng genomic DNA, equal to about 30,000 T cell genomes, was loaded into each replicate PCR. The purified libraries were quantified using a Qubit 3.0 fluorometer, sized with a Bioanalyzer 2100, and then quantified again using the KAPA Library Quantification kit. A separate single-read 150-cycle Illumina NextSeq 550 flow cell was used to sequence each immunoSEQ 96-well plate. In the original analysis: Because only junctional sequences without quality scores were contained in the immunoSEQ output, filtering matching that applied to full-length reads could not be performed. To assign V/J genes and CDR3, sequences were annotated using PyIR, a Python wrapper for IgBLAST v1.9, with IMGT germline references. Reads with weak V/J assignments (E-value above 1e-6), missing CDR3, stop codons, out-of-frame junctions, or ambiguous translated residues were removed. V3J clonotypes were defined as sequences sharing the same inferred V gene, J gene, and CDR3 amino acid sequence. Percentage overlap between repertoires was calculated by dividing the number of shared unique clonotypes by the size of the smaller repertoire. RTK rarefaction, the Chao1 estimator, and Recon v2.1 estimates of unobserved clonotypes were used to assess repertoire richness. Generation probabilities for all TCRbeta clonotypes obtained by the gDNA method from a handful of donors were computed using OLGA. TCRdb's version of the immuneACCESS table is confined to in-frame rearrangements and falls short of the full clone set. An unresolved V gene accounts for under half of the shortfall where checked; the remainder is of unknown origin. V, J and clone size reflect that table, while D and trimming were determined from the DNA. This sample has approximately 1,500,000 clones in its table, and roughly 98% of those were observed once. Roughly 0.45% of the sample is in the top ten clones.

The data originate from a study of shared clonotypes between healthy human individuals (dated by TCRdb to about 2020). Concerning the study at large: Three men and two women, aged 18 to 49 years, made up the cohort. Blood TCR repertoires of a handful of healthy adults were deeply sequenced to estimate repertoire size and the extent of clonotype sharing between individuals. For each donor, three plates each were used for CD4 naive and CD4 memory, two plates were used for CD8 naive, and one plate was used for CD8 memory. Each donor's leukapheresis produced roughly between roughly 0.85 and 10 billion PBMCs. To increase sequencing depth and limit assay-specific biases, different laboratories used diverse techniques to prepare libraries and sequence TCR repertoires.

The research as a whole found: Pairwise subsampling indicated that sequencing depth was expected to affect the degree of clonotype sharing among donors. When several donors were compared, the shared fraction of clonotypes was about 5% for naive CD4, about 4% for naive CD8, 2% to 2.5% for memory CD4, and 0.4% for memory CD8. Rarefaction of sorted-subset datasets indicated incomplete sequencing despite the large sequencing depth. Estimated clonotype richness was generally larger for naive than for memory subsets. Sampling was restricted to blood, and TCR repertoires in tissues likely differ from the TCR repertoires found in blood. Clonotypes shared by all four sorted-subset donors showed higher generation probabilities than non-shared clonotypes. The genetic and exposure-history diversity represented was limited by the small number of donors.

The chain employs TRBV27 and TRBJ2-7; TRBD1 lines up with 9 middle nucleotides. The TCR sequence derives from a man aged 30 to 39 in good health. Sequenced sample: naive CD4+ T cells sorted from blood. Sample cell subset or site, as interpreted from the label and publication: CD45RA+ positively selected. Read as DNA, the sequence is TGTGCCAGCAGTTCGCGTATGGGCAGACAGGGGGGTACCTACGAGCAGTACTTC. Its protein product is CASSSRMGRQGGTYEQYF.